The 6 T cell receptor beta chains below were found in one sample sequenced in a study of post-analysis software for immune sequencing data. Findings of the study overall: Patients used about 5 TRBV segments, including TRBV5-6, TRBV5-1 and TRBV20-1, more often than controls.

Unique molecular identifiers were built into the TCR beta cDNA libraries. TCRdb reprocessed the PCR reads via MiXCR and lists one record per CDR3 protein. The sample has hundreds of thousands of distinct CDR3 sequences; 25% to 30% are singletons. Which antigens these TCRs recognize remains unknown. The sequenced sample consisted of blood. Receptor source: a girl between 5 and 17 years old with multiple sclerosis.

The table lists this clonotype with a few counts. The J gene is TRBJ1-4, the V gene TRBV10-3, with D uncertain. V was cut by 2 bases and J by 5 bases, with 3 bases left in between. The CDR3 sequence is 12 residues long. Germline assignment: CDR1 ENHRY and CDR2 SYGVKD. Here the CDR3 reads CAISERNEKLFF. CDR3 sequence (DNA): TGTGCCATCAGTGAGAGAAATGAAAAACTGTTTTTT.

The chain has TRBV20-1 and TRBJ1-1, with D maybe TRBD1 (6 bases). V was clipped by 0 bases and J by 2 bases, with 16 bases between them. Germline values: CDR1 DFQATT, CDR2 SNEGSKA (reference sequence). CDR3 length: 16 residues. CDR3 DNA: TGCAGTGCTAGAGAGGGGGCGGGATGGGGCAACACTGAAGCTTTCTTT. Its translation is CSAREGAGWGNTEAFF.

In regard to this clonotype: This CDR3 fails to terminate in the conserved phenylalanine or tryptophan, so it likely reflects a read error. The V and J genes are TRBV6-2 or TRBV6-3 and TRBJ2-7; no firm D call. V shed 6 bases and J shed 0 bases, with 12 bases lying between them. The CDR3 loop spans 14 amino acids. Germline loops: CDR1 MNHEY, CDR2 SVGEGT. The chain's CDR3 is CASRADLSSYEQYL. CDR3 in DNA: TGTGCCAGCAGAGCCGACCTCTCCTCCTACGAGCAGTACTTG.

The sample holds a few counts of this clonotype. The junction and the germline gene differ at one end; a read error may be behind it. The J gene is TRBJ1-2, the V gene TRBV27; no clear D gene. The CDR3 is made up of 13 amino acids. From germline, CDR1 is MNHEY and CDR2 SMNVEV (reference sequence). The CDR3 here is CASSRGPLFGCTF. As DNA, the CDR3 is TGTGCCAGCAGCCGAGGGCCCCTCTTTGGCTGCACCTTC.

The V call is TRBV20-1, the J call TRBJ2-3; TRBD2 aligns across 10 bases. CDR1 and CDR2 (germline): DFQATT, SNEGSKA (reference sequence). The CDR3 has 14 residues. V dropped 6 bases and J dropped 5; count of bases not matched to a gene: 8. The CDR3 bases are TGCAGTGCCAACAGCGGGAGGGCGGAAGATACGCAGTATTTT. Protein: CSANSGRAEDTQYF.

This clonotype was counted between two and nine times. V gene TRBV20-1 combines with J gene TRBJ1-1, with D possibly matching TRBD1 (5 bases). Per germline, CDR1 DFQATT and CDR2 SNEGSKA (reference sequence). Trimming removed 0 bases at V and 13 bases at J, with 24 bases between. CDR3 size: 15 residues. CDR3 nucleotide sequence: TGCAGTGCTAGAGACCCCGGGACTCCCAAGAAGTTGGGTTTCTTT. It is translated as CSARDPGTPKKLGFF.